This T cell receptor beta chain was recovered during a study of CD4 T cells in relation to SARS-CoV-2 and coronaviruses. Unexposed donor CD4+ T cells date from about 2011-2018, before the COVID-19 pandemic. The CDR3 runs 19 residues. Germline V lookup: CDR1 MNHEY, CDR2 SMNVEV (reference sequence). Deletions cut 4 bases from V and 0 bases from J, with 22 bases between. Profiled with immunoSEQ multiplex PCR; TCRdb holds only in-frame clones, not every one. The sample records about 60,000 clones, about 94% being singletons. The specimen sequenced was naive CD4+ T cells from PBMCs. Subset reported: naive CD4+ T cells isolated by negative enrichment. The sequence was obtained from a human donor in good health. The V gene is TRBV27, the J gene TRBJ2-1, with D perhaps being TRBD1 or TRBD2 (5 bases each). CDR3 loop: CASSSTFTGRKSSYNEQFF. Written as DNA, the CDR3 is TGTGCCAGCAGTTCTACCTTCACGGGACGAAAGAGCTCCTACAATGAGCAGTTCTTC.